The clone carrying this T cell receptor (beta chain) appeared a few times. Germline CDR1 and CDR2: LGHDT and YNNKEL (reference sequence). The CDR3 loop spans 14 amino acids. Trimming shortened V by 3 bases and J by 3 bases, and 11 bases separated the two germline ends. The assay was immunoSEQ multiplex PCR, and TCRdb's table has in-frame clones only and misses some. The data hold roughly 38,000 clones, with approximately 80% observed a single time. Seattle patients were enrolled while actively infected and followed longitudinally. This sample was taken from a study of blood T cell repertoires in COVID-19.

What was sequenced was peripheral blood. The chain employs TRBV3-1 (or the pseudogene TRBV3-2) and TRBJ1-1, with TRBD1 as a possible D gene (6 bases). This receptor was taken from a man in his 60s with COVID-19, enrolled during active disease. The DNA for the CDR3 is TGTGCCAGCAGCCAGTTACAGGGAGACACTGAAGCTTTCTTT. As protein: CASSQLQGDTEAFF.